Sequencing of this T cell receptor (beta chain) was carried out in a study of molecular identifiers for immune sequencing clone quantification (dated by TCRdb to the late 2010s). The study in broad terms: For a replicate experiment, the RNA from either about 20,000 or 100,000 naive CD8 T cells was divided into five aliquots, and four of those aliquots went on to sequencing. CD8 T cells were used in a methods study to benchmark molecular-identifier clustering-based TCR repertoire sequencing (MIDCIRS) and TCR RNA copy counting. What the research found in general, with its limitations: In CMV-specific effector cells, clones with more than 20 RNA copies accounted for over 97% of molecules, whereas in naive cells such clones accounted for under 1%. Highly expanded clone sizes could be underestimated because identical TCR molecules may share a barcode. Spiked-in Jurkat TCR RNA equivalent to a single cell was reported to be detectable even among one million naive CD8 T cells. When barcode sub-clustering was omitted, TCR diversity was inflated by chimeric consensus sequences, with chimeras reaching as high as 47%. Spiked-in Jurkat TCR RNA (about 10 copies' worth), which is not part of the donor repertoire, was contained in the naive libraries. Modeling estimated around 3.2 recovered TCR RNA copies per cell, compared with approximately 9.5 by digital PCR, which implies about 30% capture efficiency.

Libraries of naive CD8 T cells were built from anywhere between roughly 17,000 and 1,000,000 sorted cells, with 10%, 30% or 50% of the purified RNA used. Naive CD8 T cells, defined as CD8+CD4-CCR7+CD45RA+, were FACS-sorted into RLT Plus buffer on a BD FACSAria II. Nine to eleven TCR copies' worth of Jurkat RNA were spiked into roughly 17,000-1,100,000 naive CD8 T cell samples to test detection sensitivity. Enrichment of CD8 T cells was performed with RosetteSep CD8+ T Cell Enrichment Cocktail and Ficoll-Paque, after which ACK red cell lysis was carried out. This clonotype was counted ten times or more. Its antigen target is currently unknown. No much larger clonotype is one base removed from it; base qualities were not supplied. The library was made by PCR. The sequencer listed for this sample is Illumina HiSeq 4000. Bulk TCR libraries were generated as previously described, with the TCR primers listed in Table S5 used. The Qiagen AllPrep DNA/RNA kit was used to purify total RNA. Before analysis, reads from multiple sequencing runs of one library were combined. The study's processing was this. Reads were retained only if their TCR constant sequence matched exactly, and those retained reads were trimmed to 150 nt and grouped according to their 12-nt molecular barcodes. Reads in each barcode group were sub-clustered using a 15% Levenshtein threshold, and a quality-weighted consensus sequence was built for each RNA molecule. Non-functional sequences were discarded, and so were lower-count sequences lying one edit away from another sequence. Barcode sub-clusters with fewer than 20% of the maximum read count were removed, based on fitting two negative binomial distributions. TCRdb ran its own pipeline on the public reads, namely fastp trimming at Q25 and MiXCR clone calling, and kept in-frame beta chains. When rows share a CDR3 protein, they turn into one entry using the most common DNA and genes. These V and J calls originate from TCRdb's pipeline instead of the authors' own analysis. Present in this sample are about 640,000 distinct CDR3 sequences, less than 20% of which were seen just once. The top ten clones comprise roughly 0.85% of the sample.

Reading from cysteine to phenylalanine, the CDR3 counts 13 amino acids. Here the CDR3 DNA is all that survives: 39 bases in frame from base 1. The germline V gene yields WSHSY for CDR1 and SAAADI for CDR2. Trimming accounts for 7 bases at V and 4 bases at J, while the number of junction bases matched to no gene is 2. The source material was naive CD8+ T cells from blood, with Jurkat cell RNA spiked in. Read against the paper, the sample's cell subset or site label means: FACS-sorted CD8+CD4-CCR7+CD45RA+ naive T cells. This clonotype was obtained from a human donor in good health. Some libraries in this study had Jurkat cell RNA spiked in. Here the chain combines TRBV10-2 and TRBJ1-5; TRBD1 aligns with 9 central bases. The CDR3 in this case is CASNGQGNQPQHF. The sequence in DNA is TGCGCCAGCAATGGACAGGGGAATCAGCCCCAGCATTTT.